The 5 T cell receptor beta chains listed next were all sequenced from one sample in a study of early T cells in non-severe SARS-CoV-2 infection. TCRdb itself ran the 5' RACE reads through MiXCR, one entry per CDR3 protein. The sample holds tens of thousands of distinct CDR3 sequences, 10% to 15% seen once. Sequenced: whole blood. Receptor source: an adult who was a healthcare worker with PCR-confirmed SARS-CoV-2 infection or an uninfected control (not recorded which).

This clonotype showed up just a few times. The chain combines TRBV13 with TRBJ1-1, with 7 bases fitting TRBD1. The V gene's germline CDR1 is PRHDT and CDR2 FYEKMQ (reference sequence). V gave up 6 bases and J gave up 5 bases; unmatched junction bases: 6. There are 13 residues in the CDR3. CDR3 region: CASRLAGGTEAFF. The CDR3 nucleotides are TGTGCCAGCAGGTTGGCAGGGGGGACTGAAGCTTTCTTT.

This clonotype was counted at least ten times. Relative to the germline gene, one junction end is altered; a read error may explain this. This chain links TRBV7-7 with TRBJ2-1, with 14 bases aligning to TRBD2. Germline CDR1 is SSHAT and CDR2 is FNYEAQ (reference sequence). This CDR3 comprises 16 residues. The CDR3 DNA is TGTGCTAGCAGCCCGACTAGCGGGGGGGCGGGCAATGAGCAGTTCTTC. Protein product: CASSPTSGGAGNEQFF.

This clonotype was seen ten or more times. CDR3 coding DNA: TGTGCCAGCAGTTACGGGGGGGCCAACGAAGAGACCCAGTACTTC. The encoded protein is CASSYGGANEETQYF. This chain uses TRBV6-5 with TRBJ2-5, with a tentative D call TRBD2 (7 bases). V shed 2 bases and J shed 3 bases, with 13 bases lying between them. Germline V gives CDR1 MNHEY, CDR2 SVGAGI. CDR3 length: 15 amino acids.

The chain is built from TRBV28 and TRBJ1-1, with no clear D. Trimming removed 4 bases at V and 1 base at J, with 13 bases between. The CDR3 sequence is 15 residues long. Germline V gene data show CDR1 as MDHEN and CDR2 as SYDVKM. The CDR3 is CASSSTGAGNTEAFF. The CDR3 nucleotides read TGTGCCAGCAGTTCCACGGGTGCGGGGAACACTGAAGCTTTCTTT.

The chain employs TRBV29-1 and TRBJ1-4; no clear D. This CDR3 is built from 14 residues. Looked up from germline, CDR1 is SQVTM and CDR2 is ANQGSEA. Trimming pared 0 bases from V and 8 bases from J, leaving 13 bases between. Here the CDR3 DNA reads TGCAGCGTTGAAGATACATCTAAAGGCGAAAAACTGTTTTTT. Protein sequence: CSVEDTSKGEKLFF.